A single TCR beta chain is shown here with its context. Its target is not known. This sample was included in a study of T cell responses to AZD1222 COVID-19 vaccine. The study's findings and limits: Epitopes outside B.1.351 and B.1.1.7 mutated regions reportedly drew nearly half of spike TCRs.

Libraries were prepared by immunoSEQ multiplex PCR; TCRdb keeps only in-frame clonotypes and omits some of them. The sample holds fewer than 110,000 clones, 80% to 90% seen once. Looked up from germline, CDR1 is SNHLY and CDR2 is FYNNEI. Trimming took off 1 base at V and 4 bases at J, with 12 bases between the two ends. This CDR3 contains 15 residues. It was second doses at about 4 or about 12 weeks that were pooled. The starting material was peripheral blood, obtained 28 days after the second AZD1222 dose. This chain links TRBV2 with TRBJ2-3; TRBD1 is a possible D gene (5 bases). The sequence was collected from an adult who received the AZD1222 COVID-19 vaccine. The CDR3 here is CASSEGLGVADTQYF. The CDR3 DNA follows: TGTGCCAGCAGTGAAGGTTTAGGGGTTGCAGATACGCAGTATTTT.